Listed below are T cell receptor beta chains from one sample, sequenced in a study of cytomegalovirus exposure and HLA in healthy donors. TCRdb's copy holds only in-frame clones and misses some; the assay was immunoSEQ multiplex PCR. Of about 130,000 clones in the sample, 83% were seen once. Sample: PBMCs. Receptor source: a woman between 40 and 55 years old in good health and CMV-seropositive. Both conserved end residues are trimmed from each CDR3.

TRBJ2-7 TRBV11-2 ASSLEGTGWYEQY
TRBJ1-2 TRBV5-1 ASSFGQGPLMGGYT
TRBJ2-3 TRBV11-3 ASSLVRGGRVGTDTQY
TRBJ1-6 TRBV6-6 ASNPQRSGSPPH
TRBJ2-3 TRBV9 ASTRSTGPSTDTQY
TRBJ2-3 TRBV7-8 ASSLGLAGAGTDTQY
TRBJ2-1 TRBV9 ASSVVDFGTSGRANEQF
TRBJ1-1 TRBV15 ATSRPQNTEAF
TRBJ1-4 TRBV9 ASSPKGTAYEKLF
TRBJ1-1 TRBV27 ASSLVGTVNTEAF
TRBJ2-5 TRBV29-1 SVEKQQETQY
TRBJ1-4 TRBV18 ASSLSTGAGEKLF
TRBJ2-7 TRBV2 ASREQAMQY
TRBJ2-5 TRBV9 ASSVGGPETQY
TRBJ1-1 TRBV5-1 ASTLMTGLNTEAF
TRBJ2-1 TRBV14 ASSQVYGTGEQF
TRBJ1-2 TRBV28 ASSLVGDYGYT
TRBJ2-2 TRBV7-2 ASSLPGIVLVGELF
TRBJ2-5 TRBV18 ASAPGTGAETQY
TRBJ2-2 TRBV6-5 ASRPGLANTGELF
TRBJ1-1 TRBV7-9 ASSDATGWNTEAF
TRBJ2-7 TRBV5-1 ASSSTRLAGFLYEQY
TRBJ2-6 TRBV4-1 ASSQILRGTSSGANVLT
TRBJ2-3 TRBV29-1 SVEDSGTDTQY
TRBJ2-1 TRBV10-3 AISESAQAHNEQF
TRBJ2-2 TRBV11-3 ASSADRGKAGELF
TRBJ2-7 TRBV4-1 VSSQDFYGLADEQY
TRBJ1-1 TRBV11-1 ASSPRTGPLLNTEAF
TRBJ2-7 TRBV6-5 ASSYSPGQGTYEQY
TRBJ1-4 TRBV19 ASSQTTGANEKLF
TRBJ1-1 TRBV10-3 AISEENTEAF
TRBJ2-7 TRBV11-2 ASGGGLAGDEQY
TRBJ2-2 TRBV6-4 ASSDSSTGELF
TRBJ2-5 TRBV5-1 ASSFRGKETQY
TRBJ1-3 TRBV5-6 ASSFNRVGHTIY
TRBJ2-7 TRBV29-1 SVVNLAYEQY
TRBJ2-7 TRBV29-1 SVEDGDRGFYEQY
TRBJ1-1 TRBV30 AWSVQPNTEAF
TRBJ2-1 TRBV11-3 ASSLDYGLADTYNEQF
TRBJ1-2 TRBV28 ASSDGMWQGPTLYGYT
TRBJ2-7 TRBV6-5 AIRQGPSYEQY
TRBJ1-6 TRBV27 ASSSVLNSPLH
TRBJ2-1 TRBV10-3 ATWTSGSGYEQF
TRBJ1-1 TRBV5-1 ASSSFVNTEAF
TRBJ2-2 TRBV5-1 ASSLGLADTGELF
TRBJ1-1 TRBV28 ASTRQMNTEAF
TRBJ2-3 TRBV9 ASSVGLAGDTDTQY
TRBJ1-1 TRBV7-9 ASSLGSGGATEAF
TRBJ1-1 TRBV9 ASSAGRLGKGNTEAF
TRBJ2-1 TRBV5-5 ASTPVSGRGYNEQF
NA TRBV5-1 ASSLTGVYEQY